This TCR beta chain was sequenced during a study of post-analysis software for immune sequencing data (dated by TCRdb to 2013 to 2016). About the full investigation: Recorded disease courses included relapsing-remitting, secondary progressive and progressive-relapsing multiple sclerosis, with some patients lacking subtype annotation. The patient repertoires were set against around eleven previously published healthy control repertoires from donors whose ages ranged from 6 to 25 years. A subset of samples was prepared in parallel using single-end sample barcoding, then pooled and co-amplified after Illumina adapter ligation. The paper's findings and limits, for the study overall: Direct clustering with F measure revealed strong co-clustering of samples prepared in the same batch, which led to a batch-effect correction. Roughly 5 TRBV segments, including TRBV5-6, TRBV5-1 and TRBV20-1, were significantly more frequent in patients than controls. The control group was slightly older than the multiple sclerosis patient group. Normalized Chao1 diversity was significantly lower in multiple sclerosis patients than controls, suggesting substantial peripheral T-cell clonal expansion.

To demonstrate the VDJtools post-analysis software, the study profiled TCR beta repertoires from the peripheral blood of under 15 young patients with multiple sclerosis. The multiple sclerosis patients were children and adolescents ranging in age from roughly 6 to 16 years. Counted from cysteine to phenylalanine, this CDR3 has 14 amino acids. The read is trimmed to its CDR3 DNA, 42 bases read in frame from base 1. According to the germline V gene (reference sequence), CDR1 reads DFQATT and CDR2 reads SNEGSKA. Deletion took 3 bases off V and 0 bases off J, with a span of 6 bases between the germline ends. This clonotype was recorded once. The clone's antigen remains unknown. No quality values exist for individual bases; no much larger clone is one base distant. The protocol used for the library was PCR. The sample was run on an Illumina HiSeq 2500. To reduce PCR and sequencing biases, unique molecular identifiers were built into the TCR beta cDNA libraries. About 500,000 cDNA molecules were obtained per 1 to 10 million input T cells, so each molecule approximated one T cell. The same protocol used for the earlier healthy control dataset was applied to prepare and sequence the patient libraries. Samples belonging to the same batch were prepared together, multiplexed and sequenced on a shared HiSeq lane. The paper's processing steps were these. Raw barcoded reads were processed with MIGEC, and single-read molecular identifier groups were discarded before consensus assembly and CDR3 extraction. VDJtools was used for post-analysis of the clonotype tables, and diversity was normalized by down-sampling every dataset to the size of the smallest sample. Repertoire overlap clustering matched CDR3 amino acid but not nucleotide sequences to correct batch-related cross-sample contamination. TCRdb's own reprocessing of the public reads used fastp at Q25 and MiXCR and kept productive beta chains. Every CDR3 protein is listed once, alongside the most common genes and DNA of its rows. The V and J calls reflect TCRdb's pipeline rather than the authors' work. The sample contains roughly 800,000 distinct CDR3 sequences, under 60% of them found a single time. Of the sample, over 4.5% falls within the top ten clones.

The source material was blood. The chain couples TRBV20-1 to TRBJ1-6, with the D gene not clear enough to name. This TCR was sampled from a girl aged 10 to 17 with multiple sclerosis. The sequenced DNA is TGCAGTGCTAGCGGGAGCTCCTATAATTCACCCCTCCACTTT. Translated, it gives CSASGSSYNSPLHF.